This passage covers 3 T cell receptor beta chains from one sample sequenced in a study of OX40 agonist ivuxolimab in advanced cancers. Measured with immunoSEQ multiplex PCR; TCRdb has only the in-frame clones, and not every one. The sample includes 70,000 to 90,000 clones, nearly 90% of them seen just once. The sequences come from CD4+ or CD8+ T cells sorted from blood, collected in a trial of the OX40 agonist ivuxolimab. These receptors were taken from an adult with an advanced solid tumor such as melanoma, head and neck, liver or kidney cancer.

Only a few counts were recorded for this clone. The chain joins TRBV2 to TRBJ1-5; D is uncertain. V was cut by 5 bases and J by 0 bases, with 5 bases left in between. The CDR3 is made up of 13 amino acids. Germline CDR1 SNHLY, CDR2 FYNNEI. Written as DNA, the CDR3 is TGTGCCAGCAGTCGGGGTAGCAATCAGCCCCAGCATTTT. It yields the protein CASSRGSNQPQHF.

This chain joins TRBV18 and TRBJ2-3; no clear D gene. From germline, CDR1 is KGHSH and CDR2 LQKENI. This CDR3 spans 14 amino acids. The ends were cut back, 2 bases at V and 2 bases at J, with 8 bases in the middle. Written as DNA, the CDR3 is TGTGCCAGCTCACCAGGGTCCTACACAGATACGCAGTATTTT. Protein product: CASSPGSYTDTQYF.

The V call is TRBV25-1, the J call TRBJ1-3, with D maybe TRBD1 (5 bases). Trimming stripped 3 bases from V and 2 bases from J, with 11 bases between. Germline V gene lookup returns CDR1 MGHDK and CDR2 SYGVNS. The CDR3 is 15 residues long. The CDR3: CASSEAGTAGNTIYF. CDR3 bases: TGTGCCAGCAGTGAGGCCGGGACCGCTGGAAACACCATATATTTT.